This TCR beta chain was identified in a study of shared clonotypes between healthy human individuals. For the study at large: The cohort comprised a couple of women and a few men. Their ages spanned 18 to 49 years. General study points: Generally, estimated richness proved larger in naive subsets than it did in memory subsets. Since donors were few, the genetic and exposure-history diversity represented was limited. Among non-shared clonotypes, generation probabilities were lower than among those shared by all four donors.

About this clone: Its antigen is not known.

Sequencing used immunoSEQ multiplex PCR; TCRdb keeps in-frame clones, though not all of them. This table has approximately 2.5 million clones, around 90% appearing once. The germline gives CDR1 ENHRY, CDR2 SYGVKD. CDR3 length: 14 residues. V lost 5 bases to trimming and J lost 2 bases, with 11 bases between them. The sequence was collected from a young man in good health. The V gene is TRBV10-3, the J gene TRBJ2-3; the D call may be TRBD1 or TRBD2 (5 bases each). Sequencing used naive CD4+ T cells sorted from blood. Subset defined: CD45RA+ positively selected. The CDR3 sequence: CAISNRDPTDTQYF. In DNA form, the CDR3 reads TGTGCCATCAGTAACCGGGACCCCACAGATACGCAGTATTTT.